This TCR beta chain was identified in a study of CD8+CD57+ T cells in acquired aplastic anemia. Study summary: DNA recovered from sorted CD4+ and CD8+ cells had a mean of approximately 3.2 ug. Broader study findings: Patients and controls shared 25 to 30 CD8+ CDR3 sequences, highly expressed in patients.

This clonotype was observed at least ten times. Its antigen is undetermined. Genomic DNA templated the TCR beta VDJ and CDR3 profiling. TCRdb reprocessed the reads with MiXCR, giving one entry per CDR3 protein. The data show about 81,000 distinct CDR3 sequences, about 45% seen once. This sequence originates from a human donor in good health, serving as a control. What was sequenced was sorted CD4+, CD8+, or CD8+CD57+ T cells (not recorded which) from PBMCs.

The CDR3 loop is CSVFRAGELFF. CDR3 nucleotides: TGCAGCGTTTTTAGGGCCGGGGAGCTGTTTTTT. This chain joins TRBV29-1 and TRBJ2-2, with D unresolved. V gave up 5 bases and J gave up 6 bases, with 7 bases separating them. The CDR3 totals 11 residues. Germline V gene data show CDR1 as SQVTM and CDR2 as ANQGSEA.